These 3 T cell receptor beta chains share one sample of origin, sequenced in a study of T-cell memory formation after mild COVID-19. TCRdb independently ran MiXCR on the 5' RACE reads; one entry per CDR3 protein. Of about 290,000 distinct CDR3 sequences in the sample, about a sixth were seen once. The sequenced sample was PBMCs or a T cell subset sorted from them (not recorded which). The receptor source for this set is a man aged 18 to 35 who had mild COVID-19 (a few samples of this study predate the infection). Cell type and time point are not known.

J is TRBJ2-2 and V is TRBV5-1, with D tentatively TRBD2 (6 bases). The V gene's germline CDR1 is SGHRS and CDR2 YFSETQ. V was cut by 1 base and J by 7 bases, with 8 bases left in between. This CDR3 is built from 13 residues. CDR3 in amino acids: CASSLPGDGELFF. For the CDR3, the DNA is TGCGCCAGCAGCTTGCCGGGGGACGGGGAGCTGTTTTTT.

The rearrangement links TRBV5-5 to TRBJ1-2; 9 bases match TRBD1. The CDR3 covers 16 residues. Germline V gene data show CDR1 as SGHKS and CDR2 as YYEKEE (reference sequence). J lost 6 bases, V lost 1 base, and 10 bases had no gene match. The CDR3 reads CASSLIGGTGPDGYTF. The CDR3 nucleotides read TGTGCCAGCAGCTTGATCGGGGGGACAGGGCCTGATGGCTACACCTTC.

Here the CDR3 reads CASREPAGGSSGANVLTF. The CDR3 bases are TGTGCCAGCAGGGAACCCGCAGGGGGATCCTCTGGGGCCAACGTCCTGACTTTC. The chain recombines TRBV2 with TRBJ2-6, with 7 bases matching TRBD1. This CDR3 has 18 amino acids. V lost 6 bases to trimming and J lost 0 bases; unmatched junction nucleotides: 11. The V gene's germline CDR1 is SNHLY and CDR2 FYNNEI.